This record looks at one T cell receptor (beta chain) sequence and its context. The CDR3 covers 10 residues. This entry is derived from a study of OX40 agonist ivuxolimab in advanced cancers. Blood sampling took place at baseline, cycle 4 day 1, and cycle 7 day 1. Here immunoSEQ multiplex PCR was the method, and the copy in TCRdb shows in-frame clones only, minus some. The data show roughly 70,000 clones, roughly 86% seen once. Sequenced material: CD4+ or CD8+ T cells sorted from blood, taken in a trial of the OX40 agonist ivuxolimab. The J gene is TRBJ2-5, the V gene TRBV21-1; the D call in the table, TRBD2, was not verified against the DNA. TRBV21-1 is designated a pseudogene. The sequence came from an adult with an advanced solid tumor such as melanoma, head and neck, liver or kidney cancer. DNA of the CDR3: TGTGCCAGCATCCCGGAGACCCAGTACTTC. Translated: CASIPETQYF.